This TCR beta chain derives from a study of blood T cell repertoires in COVID-19. Whole-study context: Sample material is recorded as cDNA or gDNA derived from T cells, B-cell-depleted T cells, or PBMCs.

Germline CDR1 and CDR2: SGHRS and YFSETQ. V was clipped by 5 bases and J by 1 base, with 19 bases between them. The CDR3 sequence is 17 residues long. This table comes from immunoSEQ multiplex PCR, and its TCRdb copy is limited to in-frame clones, with some not included. Of about 190,000 clones detected, about 80% appear once; the ten largest clones hold about 8%. Patients at the Seattle site were enrolled during active infection and followed longitudinally. Sequencing input: peripheral blood. The clonotype comes from a woman aged 55-69 years with COVID-19, enrolled during active disease. J is TRBJ2-1 and V is TRBV5-1; D is possibly TRBD2 (6 bases). CDR3 sequence (DNA): TGCGCCAGCAGTCCGAGTAGGCGGGGCCTGTCCTACAATGAGCAGTTCTTC. Its protein is CASSPSRRGLSYNEQFF.